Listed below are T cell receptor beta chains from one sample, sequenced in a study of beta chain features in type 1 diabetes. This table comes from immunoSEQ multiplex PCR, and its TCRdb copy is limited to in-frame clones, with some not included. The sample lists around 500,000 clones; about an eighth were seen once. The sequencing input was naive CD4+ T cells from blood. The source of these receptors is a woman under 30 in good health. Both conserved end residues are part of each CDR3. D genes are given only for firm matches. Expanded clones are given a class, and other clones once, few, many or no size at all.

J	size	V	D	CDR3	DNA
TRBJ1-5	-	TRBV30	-	CAWSVQGGGEPQHF	TGTGCCTGGAGTGTACAAGGGGGAGGAGAGCCCCAGCATTTT
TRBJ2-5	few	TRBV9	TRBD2	CASSVDLAGVETQYF	TGTGCCAGCAGCGTAGATCTAGCGGGAGTAGAGACCCAGTACTTC
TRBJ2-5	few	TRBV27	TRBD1	CASSLLAGGAGTQYF	TGTGCCAGCAGTTTATTAGCAGGGGGCGCTGGGACCCAGTACTTC
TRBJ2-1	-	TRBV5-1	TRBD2	CASSARGLSSYNEQFF	TGCGCCAGCAGCGCTAGGGGACTAAGCTCCTACAATGAGCAGTTCTTC
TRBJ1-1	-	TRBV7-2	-	CASSLAPGVATEAFF	TGTGCCAGCAGCTTAGCACCCGGGGTGGCCACTGAAGCTTTCTTT
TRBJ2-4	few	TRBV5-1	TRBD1	CASSLAGTVNYF	TGCGCCAGCAGCTTGGCTGGGACAGTCAATTACTTC
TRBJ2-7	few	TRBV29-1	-	CSVEARGKGSYEQYF	TGCAGCGTTGAAGCAAGGGGTAAGGGCTCCTACGAGCAGTACTTC
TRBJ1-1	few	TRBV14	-	CASSQVGLANTEAFF	TGTGCCAGCAGCCAAGTCGGGTTGGCAAACACTGAAGCTTTCTTT
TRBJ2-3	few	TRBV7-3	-	CASSPWGPSTQYF	TGTGCCAGCAGCCCATGGGGACCGAGTACGCAGTATTTT
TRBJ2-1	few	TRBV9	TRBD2	CASSVGGLAVLHEQFF	TGTGCCAGCAGCGTAGGGGGACTAGCGGTCTTACATGAGCAGTTCTTC
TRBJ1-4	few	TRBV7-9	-	CASSLTNEKLFF	TGTGCCAGCAGCTTGACGAATGAAAAACTGTTTTTT
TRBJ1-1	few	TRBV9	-	CASSVTGSTEAFF	TGTGCCAGCAGCGTAACGGGGTCCACTGAAGCTTTCTTT
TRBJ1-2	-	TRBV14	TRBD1	CASSQGWGTGINYGYTF	TGTGCCAGCAGCCAAGGCTGGGGGACAGGGATTAACTATGGCTACACCTTC
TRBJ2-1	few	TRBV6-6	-	CASSSLGKTEYNEQFF	TGTGCCAGCAGTTCACTAGGAAAAACGGAGTACAATGAGCAGTTCTTC
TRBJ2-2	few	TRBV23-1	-	CASSTGTGELFF	TGCGCCAGCAGCACAGGCACCGGGGAGCTGTTTTTT
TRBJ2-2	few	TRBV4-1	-	CASSQDSGPGELFF	TGCGCCAGCAGCCAAGATTCCGGGCCCGGGGAGCTGTTTTTT
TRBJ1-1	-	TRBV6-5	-	CASSSQGWMNTEAFF	TGTGCCAGCAGCTCCCAGGGTTGGATGAACACTGAAGCTTTCTTT
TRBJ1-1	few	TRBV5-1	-	CASRGTGAMNTEAFF	TGCGCCAGCCGGGGCACGGGGGCCATGAACACTGAAGCTTTCTTT
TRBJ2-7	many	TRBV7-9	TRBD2	CASSPLAGGEQYF	TGTGCCAGCAGTCCCCTAGCGGGAGGCGAGCAGTACTTC
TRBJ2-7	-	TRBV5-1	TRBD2	CASSPREGRYEQYF	TGCGCCAGCAGCCCGCGGGAGGGCCGTTACGAGCAGTACTTC
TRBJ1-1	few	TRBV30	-	CAWSNRNTEAFF	TGTGCCTGGAGTAATCGAAACACTGAAGCTTTCTTT
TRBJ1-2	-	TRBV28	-	CASSGGGQSYGYTF	TGTGCCAGCAGTGGGGGAGGACAGTCCTATGGCTACACCTTC
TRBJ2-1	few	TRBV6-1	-	CASNGQPGDEQFF	TGTGCCAGCAACGGACAGCCAGGGGATGAGCAGTTCTTC
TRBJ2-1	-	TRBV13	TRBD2	CASSPPRGGEQFF	TGTGCCAGCAGCCCCCCCCGGGGGGGTGAGCAGTTCTTC
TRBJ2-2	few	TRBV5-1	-	CASSLQPANTGELFF	TGCGCCAGCAGCTTGCAACCCGCGAACACCGGGGAGCTGTTTTTT
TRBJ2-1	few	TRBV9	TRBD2	CASSETSGGLDNEQFF	TGTGCCAGCAGCGAGACCAGCGGGGGGTTGGACAATGAGCAGTTCTTC
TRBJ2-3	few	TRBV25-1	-	CASSDAGTDTQYF	TGTGCCAGCAGTGACGCCGGCACAGATACGCAGTATTTT
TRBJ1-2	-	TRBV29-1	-	CSVVGLMGYGYTF	TGCAGCGTTGTAGGGCTGATGGGCTATGGCTACACCTTC
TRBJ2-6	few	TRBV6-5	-	CASSYLRSGANVLTF	TGTGCCAGCAGTTACCTCAGGTCTGGGGCCAACGTCCTGACTTTC
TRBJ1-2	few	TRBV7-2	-	CASSLEPPGTSNYGYTF	TGTGCCAGCAGCTTAGAGCCCCCAGGGACATCTAACTATGGCTACACCTTC
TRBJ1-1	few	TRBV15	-	CATRSRGTTEAFF	TGTGCCACCCGTTCGAGGGGAACCACTGAAGCTTTCTTT
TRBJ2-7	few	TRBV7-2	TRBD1	CASSLRHVGGQGTHEQYF	TGTGCCAGCAGCTTGCGACATGTGGGGGGACAGGGTACGCACGAGCAGTACTTC
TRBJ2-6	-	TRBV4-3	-	CASSYQGDGANVLTF	TGCGCCAGCAGCTACCAGGGAGATGGGGCCAACGTCCTGACTTTC
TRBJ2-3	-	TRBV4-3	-	CASSQEVGTDTQYF	TGCGCCAGCAGCCAAGAGGTGGGCACAGATACGCAGTATTTT
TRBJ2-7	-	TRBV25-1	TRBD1	CASTRGPAYEQYF	TGTGCCAGCACCAGGGGGCCGGCCTACGAGCAGTACTTC
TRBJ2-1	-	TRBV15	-	CATSPRRRAYNEQFF	TGTGCCACCAGCCCACGACGGAGGGCGTACAATGAGCAGTTCTTC
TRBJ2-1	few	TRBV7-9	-	CASSLAAGSNEQFF	TGTGCCAGCAGCTTAGCAGCAGGCTCCAATGAGCAGTTCTTC
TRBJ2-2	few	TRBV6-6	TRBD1	CATPTGETGELFF	TGTGCCACCCCGACAGGGGAGACCGGGGAGCTGTTTTTT
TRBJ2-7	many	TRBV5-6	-	CASSLTAQGGYEQYF	TGTGCCAGCAGCTTGACTGCGCAGGGCGGCTACGAGCAGTACTTC
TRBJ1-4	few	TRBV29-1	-	CSVRTGLSNEKLFF	TGCAGCGTTCGGACGGGACTGTCTAATGAAAAACTGTTTTTT
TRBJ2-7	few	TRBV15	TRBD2	CATSPSGGSSYEQYF	TGTGCCACCAGCCCTAGCGGGGGGAGCTCCTACGAGCAGTACTTC
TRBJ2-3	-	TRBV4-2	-	CASSQGLGKTDTQYF	TGTGCCAGCAGCCAAGGACTGGGGAAAACAGATACGCAGTATTTT
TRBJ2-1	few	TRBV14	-	CASSTTRRVYNEQFF	TGTGCCAGCAGTACTACTAGGAGAGTCTACAATGAGCAGTTCTTC
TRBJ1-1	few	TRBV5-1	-	CASSLADRREDFEAFF	TGCGCCAGCAGCTTGGCGGACCGCAGGGAAGACTTTGAAGCTTTCTTT
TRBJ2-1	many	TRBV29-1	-	CSVVLQRRPYNEQFF	TGCAGCGTTGTACTCCAGCGTCGCCCCTACAATGAGCAGTTCTTC
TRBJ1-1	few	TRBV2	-	CASRIVQPEAFF	TGTGCCAGCAGGATCGTACAGCCCGAAGCTTTCTTT
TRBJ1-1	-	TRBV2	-	CASLPGLNTEAFF	TGTGCCAGCCTTCCGGGGCTGAACACTGAAGCTTTCTTT
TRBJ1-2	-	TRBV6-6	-	CASSYQTGSGYTF	TGTGCCAGCAGTTACCAAACAGGGAGCGGCTACACCTTC
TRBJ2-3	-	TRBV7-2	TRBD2	CATATREGTDTQYF	TGTGCCACCGCGACTAGGGAGGGAACAGATACGCAGTATTTT
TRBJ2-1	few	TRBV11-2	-	CASSLDWRADGHNEQFF	TGTGCCAGCAGCTTAGACTGGAGGGCCGATGGACACAATGAGCAGTTCTTC
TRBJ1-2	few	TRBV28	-	CASGGYTF	TGTGCCAGCGGTGGCTACACCTTC
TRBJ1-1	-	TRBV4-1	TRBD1	CASSQPTGGNTEAFF	TGCGCCAGCAGCCAACCTACAGGGGGCAACACTGAAGCTTTCTTT
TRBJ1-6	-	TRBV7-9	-	CASDKGRQSPLHF	TGTGCCAGCGACAAGGGGAGACAGTCACCCCTCCACTTT
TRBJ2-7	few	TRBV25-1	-	CASRGEYEQYF	TGTGCCAGCAGAGGAGAGTACGAGCAGTACTTC
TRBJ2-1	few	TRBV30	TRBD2	CAWSDRGLAGVHEQFF	TGTGCCTGGAGTGACCGGGGACTAGCGGGAGTTCATGAGCAGTTCTTC